The clone carrying this TCR beta chain was observed a single time. Its antigen is undetermined. The CDR3 has 20 amino acids. J gave up 3 bases and V 6 bases, and 18 bases lay outside the gene matches. Per germline, CDR1 MDHEN and CDR2 SYDVKM. Separate from the roughly 700-subject first cohort was the roughly 120-subject validation cohort, to which the donors belonged. The sample originates from a study of cytomegalovirus exposure and HLA in healthy donors. The protocol was immunoSEQ multiplex PCR, while the TCRdb copy is restricted to in-frame clones and leaves out a portion. The table shows around 70,000 clones, with approximately 95% occurring only once. Study-level results: The investigators catalogued 164 TCR beta chains as cytomegalovirus-associated. Specificity of a few CMV-associated chains for CMV antigens was verified in vitro. Reported performance of the classifier showed diagnosis of cytomegalovirus status with high specificity and sensitivity.

Material: PBMCs. The rearrangement joins TRBV28 to TRBJ2-3, with 13 bases matching TRBD2. This clonotype was obtained from a man between 18 and 29 years old in good health and CMV-seronegative. The CDR3 bases are TGTGCCAGCAGACGAACACTAGCGGGGGGGCCATTTCCACTTACAGATACGCAGTATTTT. Translated: CASRRTLAGGPFPLTDTQYF.